The sequence of this T cell receptor (beta chain) was determined in a study of blood T cell repertoires in COVID-19. The overall study: The samples span acute and convalescent COVID-19 from the United States, Italy and Spain. Nucleic acid was either cDNA or gDNA, and it came from T cells, B-cell-depleted T cells, or PBMCs.

CDR1 DFQATT and CDR2 SNEGSKA come from the germline V gene (reference sequence). V was pared by 3 bases and J by 12 bases, with 10 bases of the junction left unmatched. The CDR3 extends over 14 amino acids. Authors' analysis steps: Cell counts per sample came from amplifying reference gene primers. Data came from immunoSEQ multiplex PCR; TCRdb stores just in-frame clones and leaves some out. D and trimming were read from the DNA, whereas the V and J calls and clone size are those reported in that table. Counted here are more than 140,000 clones, about four fifths occurring once; the ten biggest clones make up 1.5% to 2%.

Sequencing was carried out using peripheral blood. The J gene is TRBJ2-1, the V gene TRBV20-1, with TRBD2 matching 11 bases. This receptor was obtained from a human donor in a cohort sampled during active COVID-19. CDR3 residues: CSASELAGALRQFF. CDR3 DNA sequence: TGCAGTGCTAGTGAACTAGCGGGAGCTTTAAGGCAGTTCTTC.